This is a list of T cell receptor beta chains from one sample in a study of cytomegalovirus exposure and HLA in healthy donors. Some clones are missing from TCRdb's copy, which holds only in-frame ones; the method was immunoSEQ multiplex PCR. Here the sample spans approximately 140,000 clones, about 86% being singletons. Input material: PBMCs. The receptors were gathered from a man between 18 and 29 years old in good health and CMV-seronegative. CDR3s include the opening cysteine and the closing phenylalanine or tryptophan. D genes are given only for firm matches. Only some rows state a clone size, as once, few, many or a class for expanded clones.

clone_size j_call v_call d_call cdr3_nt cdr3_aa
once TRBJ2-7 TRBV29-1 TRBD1 TGCAGCGAGGGACAGGGGGCCTACGAGCAGTACTTC CSEGQGAYEQYF
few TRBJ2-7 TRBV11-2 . TGTGCCAGCAGCGACCGATCCAGGGGTTCGATTTACTACGAGCAGTACTTC CASSDRSRGSIYYEQYF
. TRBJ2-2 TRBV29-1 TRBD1 TGCAGCGTTTGGGACAGGGGAAACACCGGGGAGCTGTTTTTT CSVWDRGNTGELFF
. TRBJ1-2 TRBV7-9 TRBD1 TGTGCCAGCAGCCCGACAGGGGGCGCGGTCTATGGCTACACCTTC CASSPTGGAVYGYTF
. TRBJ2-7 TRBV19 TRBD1 TGTGCCAGTAGTACGGGACAGGATACCTACGAGCAGTACTTC CASSTGQDTYEQYF
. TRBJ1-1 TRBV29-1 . TGCAGCGTTGAAATTGCGGATCCGAACACTGAAGCTTTCTTT CSVEIADPNTEAFF
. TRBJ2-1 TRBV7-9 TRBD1 TGTGCCAGCAGCTCGGGACAGGGATACAATGAGCAGTTCTTC CASSSGQGYNEQFF
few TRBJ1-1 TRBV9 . TGTGCCAGCAGCGTTTCCCAGAACACTGAAGCTTTCTTT CASSVSQNTEAFF
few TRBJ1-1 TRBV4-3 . TGCGCCAGCAGCCAAGGACGGGGATTGAACACTGAAGCTTTCTTT CASSQGRGLNTEAFF
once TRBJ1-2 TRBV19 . TGTGCCAGTAGTCCGGGACACCTCTATGGCTACACCTTC CASSPGHLYGYTF
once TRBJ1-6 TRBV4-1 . TGCGCCAGCAGCCAGACAGGATCACCCCTCCACTTT CASSQTGSPLHF
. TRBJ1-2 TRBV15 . TGTGCCACCAGCAGAGATGGCAGGGCCATCTATGGCTACACCTTC CATSRDGRAIYGYTF
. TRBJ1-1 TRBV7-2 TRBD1 TGTGCCAGCAAAGGGCGGGACAGCTTCACTGAAGCTTTCTTT CASKGRDSFTEAFF
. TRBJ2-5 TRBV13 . TGTGCCAGCAGCCCTCCCCATCTCGGGGGGCAGGAGACCCAGTACTTC CASSPPHLGGQETQYF
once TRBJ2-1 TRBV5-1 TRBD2 TGCGCCAGCAGCCCCACTGGGTGGGAGGGTGCTCGGGTCTTC CASSPTGWEGARVF
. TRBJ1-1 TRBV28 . TGTGCCATCGGCAAGGGACTTAGTTTTGAAGCTTTCTTT CAIGKGLSFEAFF
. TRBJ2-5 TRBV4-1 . TGCGCCAGCAGCCAACCCACGGGATCCCGGGGGACCCAGTACTTC CASSQPTGSRGTQYF
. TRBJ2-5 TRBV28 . TGTGCCAGCAGTCCTCCACAGGGAGCGAAGACCCAGTACTTC CASSPPQGAKTQYF
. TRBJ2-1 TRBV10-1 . TGCGCCAGCACCTCAGGGCCCTACAATGAGCAGTTCTTC CASTSGPYNEQFF
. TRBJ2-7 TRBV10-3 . TGTGCCATCAGTGTTGTCAAGGGGATGAGCTACGAGCAGTACTTC CAISVVKGMSYEQYF
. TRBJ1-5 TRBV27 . TGTGCCAGCAGTTTATTCAGGGGTGAATCTCAGCCCCAGCATTTT CASSLFRGESQPQHF
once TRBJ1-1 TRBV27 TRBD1 TGTGCCAGCAGGATCCCGGGACAGCTGAACACTGAAGCTTTCTTT CASRIPGQLNTEAFF
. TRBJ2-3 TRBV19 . TGTGCCAGTAGAACCCCCGGACAGCGAGGACAAGATACGCAGTATTTT CASRTPGQRGQDTQYF
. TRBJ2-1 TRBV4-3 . TGCGCCAGCAGCCCCCGGCAGGGCAAGGAGCAGTTCTTC CASSPRQGKEQFF
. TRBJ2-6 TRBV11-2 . TGTGCCAGCAGCTTAGGTGGTGTCAGGGAATCTGCTGGGGCCAACGTCCTGACTTTC CASSLGGVRESAGANVLTF
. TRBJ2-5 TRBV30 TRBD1 TGTGCCTGGATAAGACAGGGGCAAGAGACCCAGTACTTC CAWIRQGQETQYF
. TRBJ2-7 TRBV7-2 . TGTGCCAGCAGCACTAAACAAGAAGACGGCTCCTACGAGCAGTACTTC CASSTKQEDGSYEQYF
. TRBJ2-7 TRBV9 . TGTGCCAGCAGCGACGGGACTGGTTTGGTACAGTACTTC CASSDGTGLVQYF
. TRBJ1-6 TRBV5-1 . TGCGCCAGCAGCCCCGACTCAGGGGCCAATTCACCCCTCCACTTT CASSPDSGANSPLHF
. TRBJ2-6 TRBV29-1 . TGCAGCGTTGAGGGGGGTGCTGGGGCCAACGTCCTGACTTTC CSVEGGAGANVLTF
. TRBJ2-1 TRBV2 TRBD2 TGTGCCACCATACTAGCGGGGGGCGATGAGCAGTTCTTC CATILAGGDEQFF
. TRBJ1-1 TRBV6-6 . TGTGCCAGCTGCCCAGGGGTTCGTGAAGCTTTCTTT CASCPGVREAFF
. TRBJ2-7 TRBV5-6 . TGTGCCAGCAGCTTCAGTACCTACGAGCAGTACTTC CASSFSTYEQYF
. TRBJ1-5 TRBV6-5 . TGTGCCAGCAGTAAGGGAGTTAGCAATCAGCCCCAGCATTTT CASSKGVSNQPQHF
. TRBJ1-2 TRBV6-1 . TGTGCCAGCTCTCCGGGACATTTCTATGGCTACACCTTC CASSPGHFYGYTF
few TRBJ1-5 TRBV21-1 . TGTGCCAGCACCGTTACAGGGAGAGATCAGCCCCAGCATTTT CASTVTGRDQPQHF
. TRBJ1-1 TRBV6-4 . TGTGCCAGCAGTGCTGAGGGACTCGCGAACACTGAAGCTTTCTTT CASSAEGLANTEAFF
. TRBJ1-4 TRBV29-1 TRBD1 TGCAGCGTCACGGGACAGGGCTGGGAAAAACTGTTTTTT CSVTGQGWEKLFF
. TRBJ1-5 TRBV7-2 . TGTGCCAGCAGCGCCGACAGAGATCAGCCCCAGCATTTT CASSADRDQPQHF
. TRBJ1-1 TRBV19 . TGTGCCAGTAGTTTTTTGGAGGGACGGGAAGCTTTCTTT CASSFLEGREAFF
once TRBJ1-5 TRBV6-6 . TGTGCCAGCAGTTACCAGGGAAGCAATCAGCCCCAGCATTTT CASSYQGSNQPQHF
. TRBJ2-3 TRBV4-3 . TGCGCCAGCAGCCAAGCGGGGGGCTTAGTAGATACGCAGTATTTT CASSQAGGLVDTQYF
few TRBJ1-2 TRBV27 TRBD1 TGTGCCAGCAGTTTACAGGGGGTCCCGCAGGCGGGTGGCTACACCTTC CASSLQGVPQAGGYTF
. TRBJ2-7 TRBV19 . TGTGCCAGTAGTATAGAGGGCAGCTTAACCTACGAGCAGTACTTC CASSIEGSLTYEQYF
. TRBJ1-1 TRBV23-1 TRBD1 TGCGCCAGCAGTCAATCTGAGCCGGACAGGTACACTGAAGCTTTCTTT CASSQSEPDRYTEAFF
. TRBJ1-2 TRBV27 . TGTGCCAGCACCACAACCGGAGGTGGCTACACCTTC CASTTTGGGYTF
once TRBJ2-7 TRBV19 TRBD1 TGTGCCAGTAGTCTCTGGACAGGGGGAAGCTCCTACGAGCAGTACTTC CASSLWTGGSSYEQYF